The text below deals with one T cell receptor beta chain. Measured with immunoSEQ multiplex PCR; TCRdb has only the in-frame clones, and not every one. The sample lists just over 95,000 clones; roughly 90% were seen once. Germline CDR1 reads LNHDA; CDR2 reads SQIVND (reference sequence). V was pared by 6 bases and J by 6 bases, with 22 bases between. The CDR3 consists of 16 residues. The data belong to a study of OX40 agonist ivuxolimab in advanced cancers. The material sequenced was CD4+ or CD8+ T cells sorted from blood, taken in a trial of the OX40 agonist ivuxolimab. This chain links TRBV19 with TRBJ2-3; D tentatively fits TRBD1 or TRBD2 (5 bases each). The TCR was taken from an adult with an advanced solid tumor such as melanoma, head and neck, liver or kidney cancer. This CDR3 reads CASRTSGAVPSDTQYF. For the CDR3, the DNA is TGTGCCAGTAGGACCTCCGGGGCCGTACCATCTGATACGCAGTATTTT.